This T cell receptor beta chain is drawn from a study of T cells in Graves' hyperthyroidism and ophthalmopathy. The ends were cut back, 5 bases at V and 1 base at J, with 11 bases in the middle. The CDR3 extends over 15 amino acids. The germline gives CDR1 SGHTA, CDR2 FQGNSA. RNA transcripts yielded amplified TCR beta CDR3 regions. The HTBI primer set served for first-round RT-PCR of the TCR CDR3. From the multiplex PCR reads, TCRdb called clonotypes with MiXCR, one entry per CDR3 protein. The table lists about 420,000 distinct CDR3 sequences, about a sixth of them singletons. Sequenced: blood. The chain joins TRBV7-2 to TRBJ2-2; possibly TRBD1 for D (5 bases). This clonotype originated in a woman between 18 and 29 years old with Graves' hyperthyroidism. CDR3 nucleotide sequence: TGTGCCAGCAGCGTAGGGGCAAAGAACACCGGGGAGCTGTTTTTT. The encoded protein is CASSVGAKNTGELFF. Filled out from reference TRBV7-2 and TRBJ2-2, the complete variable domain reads GAGVSQSPSNKVTEKGKDVELRCDPISGHTALYWYRQSLGQGLEFLIYFQGNSAPDKSGLPSDRFSAERTGGSVSTLTIQRTQQEDSAVYLCASSVGAKNTGELFFGEGSRLTVL.